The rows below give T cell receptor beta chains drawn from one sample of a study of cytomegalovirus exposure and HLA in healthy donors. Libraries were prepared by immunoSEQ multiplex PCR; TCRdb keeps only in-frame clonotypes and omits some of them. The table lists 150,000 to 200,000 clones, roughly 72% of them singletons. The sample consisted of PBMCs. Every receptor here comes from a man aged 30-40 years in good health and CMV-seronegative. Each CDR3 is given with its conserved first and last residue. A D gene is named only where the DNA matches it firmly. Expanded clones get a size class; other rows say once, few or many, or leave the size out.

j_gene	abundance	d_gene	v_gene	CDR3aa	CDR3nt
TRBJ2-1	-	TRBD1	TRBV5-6	CASSSRQGRDTEQFF	TGTGCCAGCAGTTCTAGACAGGGAAGGGATACTGAGCAGTTCTTC
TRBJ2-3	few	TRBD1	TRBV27	CASSLSIQGLGDTQYF	TGTGCCAGCAGTTTATCTATACAGGGGCTGGGAGATACGCAGTATTTT
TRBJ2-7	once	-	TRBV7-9	CASSLADLTETRSYEQYF	TGTGCCAGCAGCTTAGCTGATTTAACAGAAACCCGCTCCTACGAGCAGTACTTC
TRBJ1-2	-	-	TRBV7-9	CASSLEQMYGYTF	TGTGCCAGCAGCTTAGAACAGATGTATGGCTACACCTTC
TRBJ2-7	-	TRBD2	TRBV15	CATSDSSGSGYEQYF	TGTGCCACCAGCGATTCTAGCGGGAGCGGTTACGAGCAGTACTTC
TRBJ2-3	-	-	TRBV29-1	CSVAFLRGDTQYF	TGCAGCGTTGCTTTCTTACGGGGAGATACGCAGTATTTT
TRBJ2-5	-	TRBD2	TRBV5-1	CASRGAGGPGETQYF	TGCGCCAGCAGAGGTGCGGGAGGGCCTGGGGAGACCCAGTACTTC
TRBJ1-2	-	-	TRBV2	CASSEFGGNYGYTF	TGTGCCAGCAGTGAGTTCGGCGGTAACTATGGCTACACCTTC
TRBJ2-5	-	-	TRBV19	CASSIMTSQETQYF	TGTGCCAGTAGTATCATGACTAGCCAAGAGACCCAGTACTTC
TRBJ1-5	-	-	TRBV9	CASSEGVMDQPQHF	TGTGCCAGCAGCGAGGGGGTCATGGATCAGCCCCAGCATTTT
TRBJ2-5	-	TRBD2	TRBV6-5	CASSLAGGPETQYF	TGTGCCAGCAGTTTAGCGGGAGGGCCGGAGACCCAGTACTTC
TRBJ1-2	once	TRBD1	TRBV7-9	CASSQGTAGYTF	TGTGCCAGCAGCCAGGGGACAGCGGGCTACACCTTC
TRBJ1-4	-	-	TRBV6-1	CASSSVFDNEKLFF	TGTGCCAGCAGCTCAGTATTCGATAATGAAAAACTGTTTTTT
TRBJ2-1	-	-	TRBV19	CASSIKSSYNEQFF	TGTGCCAGTAGTATTAAGAGCTCCTACAATGAGCAGTTCTTC
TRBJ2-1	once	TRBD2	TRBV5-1	CASSLSSGYNEQFF	TGCGCCAGCAGCCTGTCTAGCGGATACAATGAGCAGTTCTTC
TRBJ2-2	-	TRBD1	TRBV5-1	CASSAGQANTGELFF	TGCGCCAGCAGCGCGGGACAGGCGAACACCGGGGAGCTGTTTTTT
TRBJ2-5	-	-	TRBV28	CASSPATGIETQYF	TGTGCCAGCAGTCCAGCGACAGGTATAGAGACCCAGTACTTC
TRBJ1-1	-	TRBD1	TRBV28	CASRGTGSTEAFF	TGTGCCAGCAGGGGGACAGGGTCCACTGAAGCTTTCTTT
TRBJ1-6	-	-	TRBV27	CASRRQEAYNSPLHF	TGTGCCAGCAGACGACAGGAGGCGTATAATTCACCCCTCCACTTT
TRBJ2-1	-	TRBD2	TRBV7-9	CASSLESSGHMNEQFF	TGTGCCAGCAGCTTAGAATCTAGCGGACATATGAATGAGCAGTTCTTC
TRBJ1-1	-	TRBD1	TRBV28	CASLTGGTEAFF	TGTGCCAGCCTTACAGGGGGAACTGAAGCTTTCTTT
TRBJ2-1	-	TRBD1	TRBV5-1	CASSFTGGRNEQFF	TGCGCCAGCAGCTTTACAGGGGGCCGAAATGAGCAGTTCTTC